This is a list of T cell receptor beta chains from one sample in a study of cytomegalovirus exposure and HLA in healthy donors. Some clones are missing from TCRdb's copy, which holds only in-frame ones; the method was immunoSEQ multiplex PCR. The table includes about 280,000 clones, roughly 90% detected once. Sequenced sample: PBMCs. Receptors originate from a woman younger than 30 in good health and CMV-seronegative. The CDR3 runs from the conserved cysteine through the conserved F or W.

CASSPRGYGTDTQYF	TRBV18	TRBJ2-3
CSVRPSGNHNEQFF	TRBV29-1	TRBJ2-1
CASSQGTGESYEQYF	TRBV4-3	TRBJ2-7
CASSDYSNTGELFF	TRBV25-1	TRBJ2-2
CASADFGTPDYEQYF	TRBV19	TRBJ2-7
CASSLMRGQETQYF	TRBV5-5	TRBJ2-5
CAWSRYLDRDYGYTF	TRBV30	TRBJ1-2
CASSTGRGNIQYF	TRBV19	TRBJ2-4
CASSDWAGQPQHF	TRBV10-2	TRBJ1-5
CATPETQYF	TRBV5-5	TRBJ2-5
CASGLKQGQAGYEQYF	TRBV12-5	TRBJ2-7
CASSATATGVDGYTF	TRBV9	TRBJ1-2
CASSSVRGYYEQYF	TRBV7-2	TRBJ2-7
CASSDHRPAQYF	TRBV2	TRBJ2-3
CASSQVGEYGYTF	TRBV4-1	TRBJ1-2
CASSIRTGRTNTEAFF	TRBV19	TRBJ1-1
CASIFFGGMNTEAFF	TRBV2	TRBJ1-1
CASDRGYGYTF	TRBV9	TRBJ1-2
CASSVDGTTKETQYF	TRBV9	TRBJ2-5
CASRGRGAGEQYF	TRBV19	TRBJ2-7
CASSRLTGSNTEAFF	TRBV4-2	TRBJ1-1
CASSFGQGYEQYF	TRBV27	TRBJ2-7
CASSMSPAGDEQFF	TRBV19	TRBJ2-1
CASSLASGTDYEQYF	TRBV7-6	TRBJ2-7
CASSFYVGSYGYTF	TRBV6-5	TRBJ1-2
CASSPRGTADYEQYF	TRBV7-9	TRBJ2-7
CASSPQAGGPDTQYF	TRBV9	TRBJ2-3
CASSHSTVDSGNTIYF	TRBV18	TRBJ1-3
CASSPAGTGNSPLHF	TRBV6-5	TRBJ1-6
CASSEQGTDTQYF	TRBV2	TRBJ2-3
CASRRQDRADNQPQHF	TRBV2	TRBJ1-5
CASSLNSPSGADNEQFF	TRBV7-3	TRBJ2-1
CASSLELLLAKNIQYF	TRBV7-2	TRBJ2-4
CASSSFFGSISEQYF	TRBV18	TRBJ2-7
CATLLLATGELFF	TRBV15	TRBJ2-2
CASSRLQGGVNTGELFF	TRBV7-8	TRBJ2-2
CASSVDLRLAGEGTGELFF	TRBV9	TRBJ2-2
CASIPGTSGTGTQYF	TRBV27	TRBJ2-5
CASSLFLAGVNTDTQYF	TRBV28	TRBJ2-3
CASATGVPYEQYF	TRBV28	TRBJ2-7
CASRNRLGGPYEQYF	TRBV11-2	TRBJ2-7
CASSVTSLETQYF	TRBV19	TRBJ2-5
CASSISGQGGHEQYF	TRBV19	TRBJ2-7